This TCR beta chain was recorded in a study of T cells in Graves' hyperthyroidism and ophthalmopathy. Findings and limits, study-wide: Within blood appeared most thyroid clonotypes that had expanded above 0.001. A model built on 13 V-J features separated ophthalmopathy from stable hyperthyroidism.

Researchers amplified the TCR beta CDR3 regions from RNA transcripts. First-round RT-PCR of the TCR CDR3 relied on the HTBI primer set. TCRdb used MiXCR to reprocess the multiplex PCR reads, holding one entry per CDR3 protein. The sample holds 660,000 or so distinct CDR3 sequences, less than 25% seen once. A remark on this clonotype: Its antigen is as yet unknown.

Germline assignment: CDR1 MNHEY and CDR2 SMNVEV (reference sequence). V lost 5 bases and J 5 bases, leaving 16 bases between the germline ends. This CDR3 is 14 amino acids long. The source material was blood. V is TRBV27 and J is TRBJ2-7; the D call may be TRBD1 or TRBD2 (5 bases each). The clonotype was recovered from a man aged 25-45 years with Graves' ophthalmopathy. This chain's CDR3 is CASSPPGTANEQYF. The CDR3 nucleotides are TGTGCCAGCAGTCCCCCCGGGACGGCTAACGAGCAGTACTTC.